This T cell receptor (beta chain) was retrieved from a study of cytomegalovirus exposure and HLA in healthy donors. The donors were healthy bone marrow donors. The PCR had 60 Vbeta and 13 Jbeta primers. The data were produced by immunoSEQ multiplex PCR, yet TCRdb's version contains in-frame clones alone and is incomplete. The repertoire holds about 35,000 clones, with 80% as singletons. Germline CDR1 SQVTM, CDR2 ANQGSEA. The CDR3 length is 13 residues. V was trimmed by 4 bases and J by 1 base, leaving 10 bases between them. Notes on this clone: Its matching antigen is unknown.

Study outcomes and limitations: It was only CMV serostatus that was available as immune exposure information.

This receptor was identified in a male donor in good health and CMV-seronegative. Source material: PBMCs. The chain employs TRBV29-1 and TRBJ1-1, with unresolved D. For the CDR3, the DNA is TGCAGCGTTGCAGTTCTCAAGAACACTGAAGCTTTCTTT. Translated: CSVAVLKNTEAFF.